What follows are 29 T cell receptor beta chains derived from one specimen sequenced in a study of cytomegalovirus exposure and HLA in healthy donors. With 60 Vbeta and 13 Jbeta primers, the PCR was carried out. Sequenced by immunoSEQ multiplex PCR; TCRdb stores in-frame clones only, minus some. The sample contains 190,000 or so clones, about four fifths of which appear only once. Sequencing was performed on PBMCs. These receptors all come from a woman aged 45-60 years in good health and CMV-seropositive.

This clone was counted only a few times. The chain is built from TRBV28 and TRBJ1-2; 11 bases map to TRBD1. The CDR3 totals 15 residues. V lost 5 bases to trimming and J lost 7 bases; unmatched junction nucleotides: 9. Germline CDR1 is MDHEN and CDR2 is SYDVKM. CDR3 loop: CASSPSDRGLLGYTF. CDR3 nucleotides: TGTGCCAGCAGTCCCTCGGACAGGGGGCTCCTTGGCTACACCTTC.

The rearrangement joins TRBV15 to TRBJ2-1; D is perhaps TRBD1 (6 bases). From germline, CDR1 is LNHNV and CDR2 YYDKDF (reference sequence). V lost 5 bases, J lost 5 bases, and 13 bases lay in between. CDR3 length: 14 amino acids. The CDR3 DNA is TGTGCCACCAGCTCCGGGACAATGGACAATGAGCAGTTCTTC. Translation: CATSSGTMDNEQFF.

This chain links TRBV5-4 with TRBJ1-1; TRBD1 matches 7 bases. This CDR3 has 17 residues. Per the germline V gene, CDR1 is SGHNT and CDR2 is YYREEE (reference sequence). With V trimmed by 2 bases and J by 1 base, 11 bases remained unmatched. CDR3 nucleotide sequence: TGTGCCAGCAGCTTCCCCCGGGGCACAGGGGCGAACACTGAAGCTTTCTTT. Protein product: CASSFPRGTGANTEAFF. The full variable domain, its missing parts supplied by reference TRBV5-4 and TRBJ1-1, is ETGVTQSPTHLIKTRGQQVTLRCSSQSGHNTVSWYQQALGQGPQFIFQYYREEENGRGNFPPRFSGLQFPNYSSELNVNALELDDSALYLCASSFPRGTGANTEAFFGQGTRLTVV.

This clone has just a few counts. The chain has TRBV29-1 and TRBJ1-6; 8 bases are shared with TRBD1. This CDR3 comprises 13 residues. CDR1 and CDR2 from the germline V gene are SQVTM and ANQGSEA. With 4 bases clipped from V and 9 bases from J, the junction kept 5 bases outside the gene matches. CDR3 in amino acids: CSVGQGPGSPLHF. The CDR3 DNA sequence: TGCAGCGTTGGACAGGGGCCGGGTTCACCCCTCCACTTT. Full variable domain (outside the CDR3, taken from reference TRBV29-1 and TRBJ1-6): SAVISQKPSRDICQRGTSLTIQCQVDSQVTMMFWYRQQPGQSLTLIATANQGSEATYESGFVIDKFPISRPNLTFSTLTVSNMSPEDSSIYLCSVGQGPGSPLHFGNGTRLTVT.

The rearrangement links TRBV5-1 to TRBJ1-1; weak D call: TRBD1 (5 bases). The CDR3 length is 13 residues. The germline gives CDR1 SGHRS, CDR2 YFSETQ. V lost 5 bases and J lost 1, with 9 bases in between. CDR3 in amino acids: CASRTDPNTEAFF. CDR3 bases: TGCGCCAGCAGGACAGACCCGAACACTGAAGCTTTCTTT.

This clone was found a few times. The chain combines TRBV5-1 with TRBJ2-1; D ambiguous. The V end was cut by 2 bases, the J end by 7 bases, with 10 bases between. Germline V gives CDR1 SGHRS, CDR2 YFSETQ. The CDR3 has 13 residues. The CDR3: CASSLLTVNEQFF. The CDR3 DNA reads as TGCGCCAGCAGCTTACTAACGGTTAATGAGCAGTTCTTC.

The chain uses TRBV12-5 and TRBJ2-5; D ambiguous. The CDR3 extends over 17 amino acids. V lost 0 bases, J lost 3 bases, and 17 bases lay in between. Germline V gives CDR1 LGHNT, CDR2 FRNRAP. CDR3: CASGLVTITVWEETQYF. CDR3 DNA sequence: TGTGCTAGTGGTTTGGTAACGATCACAGTGTGGGAAGAGACCCAGTACTTC.

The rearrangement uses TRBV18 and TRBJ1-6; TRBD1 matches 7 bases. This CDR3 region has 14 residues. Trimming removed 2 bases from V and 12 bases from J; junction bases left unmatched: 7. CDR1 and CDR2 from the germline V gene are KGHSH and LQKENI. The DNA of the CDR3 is TGTGCCAGCTCACCAATGGGACAGTTACAACCCCTCCACTTT. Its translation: CASSPMGQLQPLHF.

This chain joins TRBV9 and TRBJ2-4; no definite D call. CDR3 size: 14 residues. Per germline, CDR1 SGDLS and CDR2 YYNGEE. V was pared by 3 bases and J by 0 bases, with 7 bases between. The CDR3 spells CASSADIAKNIQYF. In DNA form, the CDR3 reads TGTGCCAGCAGCGCAGACATAGCCAAAAACATTCAGTACTTC.

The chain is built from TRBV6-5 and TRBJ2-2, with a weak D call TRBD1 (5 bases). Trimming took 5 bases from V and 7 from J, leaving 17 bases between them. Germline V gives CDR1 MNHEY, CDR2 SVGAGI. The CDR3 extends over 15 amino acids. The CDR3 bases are TGTGCCAGCAGTCGATCGGACACCTCCGGCGGGGAGCTGTTTTTT. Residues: CASSRSDTSGGELFF.

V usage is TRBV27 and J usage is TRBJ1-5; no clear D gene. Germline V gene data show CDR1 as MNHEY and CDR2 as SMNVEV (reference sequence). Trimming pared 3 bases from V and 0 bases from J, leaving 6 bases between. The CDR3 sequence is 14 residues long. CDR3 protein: CASSFRFSNQPQHF. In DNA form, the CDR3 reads TGTGCCAGCAGTTTCCGGTTTAGCAATCAGCCCCAGCATTTT.

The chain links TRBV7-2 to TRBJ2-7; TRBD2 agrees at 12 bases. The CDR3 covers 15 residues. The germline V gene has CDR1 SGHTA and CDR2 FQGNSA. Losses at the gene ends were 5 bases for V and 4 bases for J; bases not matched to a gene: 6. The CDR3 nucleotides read TGTGCCAGCAGCCCGACGACTAGCGGGGGATACGAGCAGTACTTC. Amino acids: CASSPTTSGGYEQYF.

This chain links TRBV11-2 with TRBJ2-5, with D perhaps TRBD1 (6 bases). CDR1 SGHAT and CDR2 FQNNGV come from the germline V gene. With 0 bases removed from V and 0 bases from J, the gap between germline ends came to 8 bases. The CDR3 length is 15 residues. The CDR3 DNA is TGTGCCAGCAGCTTAGATGGACAGAACCAAGAGACCCAGTACTTC. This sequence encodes CASSLDGQNQETQYF.

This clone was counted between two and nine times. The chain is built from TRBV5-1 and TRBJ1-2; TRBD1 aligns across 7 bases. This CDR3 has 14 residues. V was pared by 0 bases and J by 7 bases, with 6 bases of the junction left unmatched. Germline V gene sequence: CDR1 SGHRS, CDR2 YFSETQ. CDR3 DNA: TGCGCCAGCAGCTTGGGAGGACAGGACGGTGGCTACACCTTC. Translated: CASSLGGQDGGYTF.

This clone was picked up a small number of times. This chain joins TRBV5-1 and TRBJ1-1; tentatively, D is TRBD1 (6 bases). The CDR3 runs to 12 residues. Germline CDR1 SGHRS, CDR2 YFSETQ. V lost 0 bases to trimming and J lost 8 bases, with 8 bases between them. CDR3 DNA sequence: TGCGCCAGCAGCTTGGGGCAGGGGGAAGCTTTCTTT. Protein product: CASSLGQGEAFF.

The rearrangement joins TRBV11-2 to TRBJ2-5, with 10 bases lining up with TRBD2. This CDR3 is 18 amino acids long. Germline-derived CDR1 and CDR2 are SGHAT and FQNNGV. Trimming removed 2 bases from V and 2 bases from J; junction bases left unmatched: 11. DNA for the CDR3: TGTGCCAGCAGCTTAAGGGCGTATAGCGGGGGGACGCAAGAGACCCAGTACTTC. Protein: CASSLRAYSGGTQETQYF.

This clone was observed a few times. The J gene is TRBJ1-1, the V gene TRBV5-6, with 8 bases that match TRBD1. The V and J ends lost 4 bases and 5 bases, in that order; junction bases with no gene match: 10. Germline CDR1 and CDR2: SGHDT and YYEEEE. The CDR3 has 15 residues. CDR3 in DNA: TGTGCCAGCAGCAGGGGGGGACAGGTGGGGACTGAAGCTTTCTTT. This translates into CASSRGGQVGTEAFF.

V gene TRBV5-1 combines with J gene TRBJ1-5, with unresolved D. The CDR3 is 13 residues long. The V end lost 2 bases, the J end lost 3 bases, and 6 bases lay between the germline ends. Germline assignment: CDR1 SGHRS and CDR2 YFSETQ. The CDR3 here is CASSFDYNQPQHF. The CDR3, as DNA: TGCGCCAGCAGCTTTGACTACAATCAGCCCCAGCATTTT.

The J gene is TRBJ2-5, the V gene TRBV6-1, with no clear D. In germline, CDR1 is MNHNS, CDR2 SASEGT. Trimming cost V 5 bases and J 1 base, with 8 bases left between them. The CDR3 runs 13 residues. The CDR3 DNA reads TGTGCCAGCAGTCAAAACAGCCAAGAGACCCAGTACTTC. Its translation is CASSQNSQETQYF.

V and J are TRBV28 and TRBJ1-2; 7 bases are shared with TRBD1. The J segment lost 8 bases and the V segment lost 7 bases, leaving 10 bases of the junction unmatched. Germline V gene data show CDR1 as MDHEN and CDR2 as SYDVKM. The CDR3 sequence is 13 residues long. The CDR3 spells CASTPDRVRGYTF. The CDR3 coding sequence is TGTGCCAGCACCCCAGACAGGGTTCGGGGCTACACCTTC.

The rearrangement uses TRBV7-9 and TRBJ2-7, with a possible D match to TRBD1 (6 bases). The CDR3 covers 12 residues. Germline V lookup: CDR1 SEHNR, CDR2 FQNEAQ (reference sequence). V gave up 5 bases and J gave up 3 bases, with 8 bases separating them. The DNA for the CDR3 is TGTGCCAGCAGCCAGGACAGCTACGAGCAGTACTTC. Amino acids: CASSQDSYEQYF. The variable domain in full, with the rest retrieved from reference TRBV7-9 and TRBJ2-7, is DTGVSQNPRHKITKRGQNVTFRCDPISEHNRLYWYRQTLGQGPEFLTYFQNEAQLEKSRLLSDRFSAERPKGSFSTLEIQRTEQGDSAMYLCASSQDSYEQYFGPGTRLTVT.

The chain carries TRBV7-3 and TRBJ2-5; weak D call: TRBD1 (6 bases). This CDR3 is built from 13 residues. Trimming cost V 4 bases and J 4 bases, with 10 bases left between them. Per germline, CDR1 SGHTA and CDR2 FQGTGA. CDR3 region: CASSSLRGETQYF. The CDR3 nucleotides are TGTGCCAGCAGCTCCCTCAGGGGAGAGACCCAGTACTTC.

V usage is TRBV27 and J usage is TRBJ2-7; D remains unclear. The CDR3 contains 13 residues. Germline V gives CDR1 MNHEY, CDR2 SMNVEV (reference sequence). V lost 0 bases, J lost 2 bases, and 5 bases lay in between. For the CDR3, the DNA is TGTGCCAGCAGTTTATCCCTTACCTACGAGCAGTACTTC. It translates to CASSLSLTYEQYF.

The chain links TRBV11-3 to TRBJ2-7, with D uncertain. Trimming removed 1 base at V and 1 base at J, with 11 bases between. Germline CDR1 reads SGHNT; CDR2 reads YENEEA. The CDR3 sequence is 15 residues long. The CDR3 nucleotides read TGTGCCAGCAGCTTAGGGGCCAGTCTGTCCTACGAGCAGTACTTC. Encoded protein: CASSLGASLSYEQYF.

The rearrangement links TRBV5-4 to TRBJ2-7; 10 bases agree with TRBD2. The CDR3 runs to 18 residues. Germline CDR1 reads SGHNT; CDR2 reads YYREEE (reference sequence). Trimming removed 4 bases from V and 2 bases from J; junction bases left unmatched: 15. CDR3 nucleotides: TGTGCCAGCAGCCCCTACGTCGTCACTAGCGGGGCCGCCTACGAGCAGTACTTC. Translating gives CASSPYVVTSGAAYEQYF.

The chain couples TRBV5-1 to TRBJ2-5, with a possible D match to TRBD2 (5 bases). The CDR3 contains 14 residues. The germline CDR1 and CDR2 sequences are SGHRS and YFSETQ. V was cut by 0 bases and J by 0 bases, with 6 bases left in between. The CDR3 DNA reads TGCGCCAGCAGCTTGGAACTAGACCAAGAGACCCAGTACTTC. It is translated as CASSLELDQETQYF.

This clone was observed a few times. CDR3 in DNA: TGCAGCGTTTTACAGGGTTTCGTGGGCTACACCTTC. Its protein product is CSVLQGFVGYTF. The gene calls are TRBV29-1 and TRBJ1-2, with D perhaps TRBD1 (6 bases). Between the trimmed V and J ends, which lost 5 bases and 8 bases, there was a span of 15 bases. Germline values: CDR1 SQVTM, CDR2 ANQGSEA. The CDR3 has 12 residues.

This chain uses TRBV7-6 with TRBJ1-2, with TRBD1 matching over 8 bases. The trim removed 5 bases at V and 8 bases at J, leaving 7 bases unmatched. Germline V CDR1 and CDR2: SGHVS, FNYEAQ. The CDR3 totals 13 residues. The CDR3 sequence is CASSQGQGGGYTF. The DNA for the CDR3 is TGTGCCAGCAGCCAAGGACAGGGAGGAGGCTACACCTTC. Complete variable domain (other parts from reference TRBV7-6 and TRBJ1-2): GAGVSQSPRYKVTKRGQDVALRCDPISGHVSLYWYRQALGQGPEFLTYFNYEAQQDKSGLPNDRFSAERPEGSISTLTIQRTEQRDSAMYRCASSQGQGGGYTFGSGTRLTVV.

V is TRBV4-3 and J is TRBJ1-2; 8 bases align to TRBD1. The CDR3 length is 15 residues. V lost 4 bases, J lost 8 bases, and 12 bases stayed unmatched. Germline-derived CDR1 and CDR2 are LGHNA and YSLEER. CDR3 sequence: CASSLGQGPKGGYTF. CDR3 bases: TGCGCCAGCAGCCTCGGACAGGGCCCAAAGGGGGGCTACACCTTC.